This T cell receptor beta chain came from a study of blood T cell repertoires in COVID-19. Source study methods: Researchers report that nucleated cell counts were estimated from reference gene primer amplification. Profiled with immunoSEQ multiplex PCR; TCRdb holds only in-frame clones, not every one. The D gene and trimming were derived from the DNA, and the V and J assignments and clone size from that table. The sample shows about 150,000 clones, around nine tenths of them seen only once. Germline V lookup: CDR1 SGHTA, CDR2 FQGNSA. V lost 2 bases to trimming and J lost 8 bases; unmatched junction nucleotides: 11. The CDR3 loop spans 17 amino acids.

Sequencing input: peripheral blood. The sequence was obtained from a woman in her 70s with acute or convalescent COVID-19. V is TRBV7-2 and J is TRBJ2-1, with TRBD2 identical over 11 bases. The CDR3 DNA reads TGTGCCAGCAGCTTAATCGTGGCTAGCGGGGGGAGTGATGAGCAGTTCTTC. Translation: CASSLIVASGGSDEQFF.